This T cell receptor (beta chain) stems from a study of T cell responses to AZD1222 COVID-19 vaccine. Overall study results and limits: Along spike, vaccine-associated CD4 TCRs were found throughout, with dominance at 160-218 and 743-854. The donor cohort was predominantly white British with a female majority, and clonal diversity may have been underestimated. Reports indicate that nearly half of spike-specific TCRs are directed at unmutated variant regions. Seropositive status at baseline applied to only five or six AZD1222 recipients.

Concerning this clone itself: The target antigen is unknown.

The table came from immunoSEQ multiplex PCR; TCRdb's copy has only in-frame clones and leaves some out. This table has 54,000 or so clones, 80% appearing once. The origin of this receptor is an adult who received the AZD1222 COVID-19 vaccine. Sequenced here: peripheral blood, sampled 28 days after the second AZD1222 dose.

The DNA for the CDR3 is TGTGCCAGCAGCCAAGGACTAGCGGGGGGTACAAGAGAGACCCAGTACTTC. Residues: CASSQGLAGGTRETQYF. This chain joins TRBV4-2 and TRBJ2-5; 13 bases fit TRBD2. From germline, CDR1 is LGHNA and CDR2 YNFKEQ. V trimming: 1 base; J trimming: 4 bases; junction bases outside the gene matches: 6. The CDR3 sequence is 17 residues long.